This T cell receptor (beta chain) was retrieved from a study of shared clonotypes between healthy human individuals (dated by TCRdb to the early 2020s). Turning to the overall study: Three men and a couple of women, aged 18 to 49 years, made up the cohort. For each donor, CD4 naive and CD4 memory were each given three plates, CD8 naive was given two plates, and CD8 memory was given one plate. The study deeply sequenced blood TCR repertoires of five healthy adults to estimate repertoire size and the extent of clonotype sharing between individuals. To increase sequencing depth and limit assay-specific biases, TCR repertoire library preparation and sequencing were carried out by different laboratories using diverse techniques. Between about 0.94 and 8.9 billion PBMCs per donor were obtained by leukapheresis.

Results the study describes overall, beyond this receptor: Sampling was restricted to blood, and TCR repertoires in tissues likely differ from the TCR repertoires found in blood. Naive subsets generally had larger estimated clonotype richness than memory subsets did. The small number of donors limited the genetic and exposure-history diversity represented. Even with the large sequencing depth, rarefaction of the sorted-subset datasets indicated that sequencing was incomplete. Based on pairwise subsampling, the degree of clonotype sharing among donors was expected to be affected by sequencing depth. Clonotypes shared by all four sorted-subset donors showed higher generation probabilities than non-shared clonotypes. Across four donors, 5% to 6% of naive CD4, roughly 3.5% of naive CD8, 2.3% of memory CD4, and approximately 0.4% of memory CD8 clonotypes were shared.

Deletion took 1 base off V and 6 bases off J, with a span of 13 bases between the germline ends. The germline V gene gives CDR1 as SQVTM and CDR2 as ANQGSEA. The CDR3 contains 13 residues, cysteine and phenylalanine counted. The read is trimmed to its CDR3 DNA, 39 bases read in frame from base 1. Donors were healthy HIV-negative adults with no recently reported acute infections or vaccinations. Only Caucasian adults living in Nashville, Tennessee, USA were represented among the donors. CD4+ T cells were enriched through magnetic negative selection, after which naive cells were positively selected on CD45RA and the remaining negative fraction served as the memory subset. After blood collection by leukapheresis, PBMCs were isolated using Ficoll-Histopaque density gradient centrifugation and then cryopreserved in the vapor phase of liquid nitrogen. Analytical flow cytometry was used to check the purity and quantity of every magnetically sorted T cell population. From each sorted fraction, genomic DNA was isolated and quantified by UV absorbance on a Nanodrop 2000c.

Comments on this clone: The target of this receptor is not known. The sample holds no much larger clone one base away, and base qualities are not on file.

Using the deep immunoSEQ assay, TCR CDR3 regions were amplified from genomic DNA by multiplex PCR. Extracted genomic DNA from each cell subset was spread evenly across all wells of several immunoSEQ 96-well plates, with each plate serving as a replicate. For sorted subsets, roughly 200 ng of genomic DNA, equivalent to about 30,000 T cell genomes, went into each replicate PCR. The purified libraries were quantified using a Qubit 3.0 fluorometer, sized with a Bioanalyzer 2100, and then quantified again using the KAPA Library Quantification kit. Each immunoSEQ 96-well plate was sequenced on its own single-read 150-cycle Illumina NextSeq 550 flow cell. The authors' pipeline ran thus. The immunoSEQ output contained only junctional sequences without quality scores, so filtering could not match that applied to full-length reads. Sequences were annotated with PyIR, a Python wrapper for IgBLAST v1.9, and V/J genes and CDR3 were assigned using IMGT germline references. Any read was removed if the V/J assignment was weak (E-value above 1e-6), the CDR3 was missing, or the read contained stop codons, out-of-frame junctions, or ambiguous translated residues. V3J clonotypes were defined as sequences sharing an identical inferred V gene, J gene, and CDR3 amino acid sequence. Percentage overlap between repertoires was computed as shared unique clonotypes divided by the size of the smaller repertoire. Repertoire richness was assessed with RTK rarefaction, the Chao1 estimator, and Recon v2.1 estimates of unobserved clonotypes. Generation probabilities were computed with OLGA for all TCRbeta clonotypes obtained by the gDNA method from a handful of donors. This is the immuneACCESS table as TCRdb keeps it, with only in-frame sequences that have V and J called. A part of the clones is gone; compared with another copy, unresolved V genes explain less than half, and the rest is unexplained. V and J calls plus clone size are reproduced from that table; the DNA served to infer D and trimming. This sample is represented by 800,000 to 1,200,000 clones; around 78% of them were singletons. Of the sample, under 0.6% falls within the top ten clones.

Sequencing was performed on memory CD4+ T cells from PBMCs. Read against the paper, the sample's cell subset or site label means: CD45RA-negative fraction. The V gene is TRBV29-1 and the J gene is TRBJ2-7; TRBD1 is perhaps the D gene, given 5 matching bases. The clonotype originates from a man between 18 and 35 years old in good health. Some clones in this sample may be carry-over from other donors' samples. The DNA reads as follows: TGCAGCGTTGAAGGTGTAGGGGAAGTCGAGCAGTACTTC. Its translation is CSVEGVGEVEQYF.